This T cell receptor (beta chain) emerged from a study of blood T cell repertoires in COVID-19. Study in general: Donors in the United States, Italy and Spain gave samples during acute or convalescent COVID-19. Sample material is recorded as cDNA or gDNA derived from T cells, B-cell-depleted T cells, or PBMCs.

Authors' methods: Nucleated cell number was recorded as an estimate derived from reference gene primer amplification. The assay was immunoSEQ multiplex PCR, and TCRdb's table has in-frame clones only and misses some. The DNA was the basis for D and trimming; V, J and clone size are from that table. The sample records more than 60,000 clones, roughly 70% being singletons. The CDR3 consists of 16 residues. The germline gives CDR1 SGHDT, CDR2 YYEEEE. After removal of 0 bases from V and 5 bases from J, the junction contained 9 bases not matched to a gene. This chain joins TRBV5-6 and TRBJ2-5, with TRBD1 matching 8 bases. The clonotype comes from a human donor with acute or convalescent COVID-19. The donor label of this sample is uncertain. Sequenced input: peripheral blood. CDR3 protein: CASSLVGRGPQETQYF. The CDR3 nucleotides read TGTGCCAGCAGCTTGGTTGGCAGGGGGCCGCAGGAGACCCAGTACTTC. Drawing the rest from reference TRBV5-6 and TRBJ2-5, the complete variable domain is DAGVTQSPTHLIKTRGQQVTLRCSPKSGHDTVSWYQQALGQGPQFIFQYYEEEERQRGNFPDRFSGHQFPNYSSELNVNALLLGDSALYLCASSLVGRGPQETQYFGPGTRLLVL.